This TCR beta chain is drawn from a study of blood T cell repertoires in COVID-19. Germline V gene sequence: CDR1 LNHDA, CDR2 SQIVND (reference sequence). Trimming removed 7 bases from V and 4 bases from J; junction bases left unmatched: 9. CDR3 length: 14 amino acids. Profiling relied on immunoSEQ multiplex PCR, and the TCRdb table lists in-frame clones only, not all of them. The data hold under 450,000 clones, with approximately 90% observed a single time. J is TRBJ2-7 and V is TRBV19, with 8 bases aligning to TRBD1. The specimen was peripheral blood. The TCR comes from a woman in her forties with COVID-19, enrolled during active disease. CDR3 protein: CASTDRDRQYEQYF. The CDR3 DNA reads as TGTGCCAGTACTGACCGGGACAGGCAGTACGAGCAGTACTTC.